This T cell receptor beta chain was observed in a study of molecular identifiers for immune sequencing clone quantification. The sample holds many counts of this clonotype. The V end lost 5 bases, the J end lost 6 bases, and 10 bases lay between the germline ends. Germline V gene lookup returns CDR1 MGHRA and CDR2 YSYEKL. The CDR3 consists of 13 residues. The authors sorted naive CD8 T cells as CD8+CD4-CCR7+CD45RA+. Libraries of bulk TCR were made by previously described methods (with listed TCR primers). TCRdb independently ran MiXCR on the PCR reads; one entry per CDR3 protein. The sample lists approximately 59,000 distinct CDR3 sequences, less than 20% seen once, with 1.5% to 1.7% in the top ten.

Sequences were obtained from naive CD8+ T cells from blood, with Jurkat cell RNA spiked in. Subset here: FACS-sorted CD8+CD4-CCR7+CD45RA+ naive T cells. This receptor was identified in a human donor in good health. Some libraries in this study had Jurkat cell RNA spiked in. The chain links TRBV4-1 to TRBJ2-2; D is unclear. The chain's CDR3 is CASSYAPAGELFF. The CDR3 DNA follows: TGCGCCAGCAGCTATGCGCCGGCCGGGGAGCTGTTTTTT.